This TCR beta chain was recovered during a study of identical twins. Whole-study findings and limits: Modelling underestimated the level of out-of-frame TCR alpha sharing observed in monozygotic twins. The presence of invariant MAIT and iNKT cells could partly confound analyses of zero-insertion sequences.

MiXCR, applied by TCRdb to the 5' RACE reads, yields one record per CDR3 protein. The table lists a few hundred thousand distinct CDR3 sequences, 9.5% to 10% of them singletons. For this clonotype: Its antigen is not known.

Trimming removed 7 bases from V and 16 bases from J; junction bases left unmatched: 32. CDR3 length: 19 amino acids. The germline CDR1 and CDR2 sequences are MNHNS and SASEGT. The data were also submitted as part of a second study, on yellow fever vaccine responses in identical twins. That source reports: On the reported evidence, twins' vaccine T cell responses seemed partly convergent and partly personalized.

The chain uses TRBV6-1 and TRBJ2-1, with 9 bases that match TRBD2. The sequence was obtained from a young woman in good health. Material: PBMCs. CDR3 DNA: TGTGCCAGCACCGGGCCCACTTCGCGGGAGGGACCCGACAAAGGGGGCTCCTTCTTC. Amino acids: CASTGPTSREGPDKGGSFF.